This T cell receptor (beta chain) was identified during a study of T cell repertoires in cytomegalovirus infection. In its sample, this clonotype was seen a few times. One entry per CDR3 protein, called by TCRdb with MiXCR from the reads. The data hold just under 550,000 distinct CDR3 sequences, with roughly 29% observed a single time. In germline, CDR1 is LNHDA, CDR2 SQIVND (reference sequence). The CDR3 is 12 amino acids. V was pared by 5 bases and J by 9 bases, with 12 bases between. Material for sequencing was PBMCs. The source of this sequence is a human donor in good health (CMV status not recorded). Some clones in this sample may be carry-over from other donors' samples. The chain couples TRBV19 to TRBJ2-3; D not resolved. CDR3 nucleotides: TGTGCCAGTAGTGAAGATAGCTTCACGCAGTATTTT. Its translation: CASSEDSFTQYF.